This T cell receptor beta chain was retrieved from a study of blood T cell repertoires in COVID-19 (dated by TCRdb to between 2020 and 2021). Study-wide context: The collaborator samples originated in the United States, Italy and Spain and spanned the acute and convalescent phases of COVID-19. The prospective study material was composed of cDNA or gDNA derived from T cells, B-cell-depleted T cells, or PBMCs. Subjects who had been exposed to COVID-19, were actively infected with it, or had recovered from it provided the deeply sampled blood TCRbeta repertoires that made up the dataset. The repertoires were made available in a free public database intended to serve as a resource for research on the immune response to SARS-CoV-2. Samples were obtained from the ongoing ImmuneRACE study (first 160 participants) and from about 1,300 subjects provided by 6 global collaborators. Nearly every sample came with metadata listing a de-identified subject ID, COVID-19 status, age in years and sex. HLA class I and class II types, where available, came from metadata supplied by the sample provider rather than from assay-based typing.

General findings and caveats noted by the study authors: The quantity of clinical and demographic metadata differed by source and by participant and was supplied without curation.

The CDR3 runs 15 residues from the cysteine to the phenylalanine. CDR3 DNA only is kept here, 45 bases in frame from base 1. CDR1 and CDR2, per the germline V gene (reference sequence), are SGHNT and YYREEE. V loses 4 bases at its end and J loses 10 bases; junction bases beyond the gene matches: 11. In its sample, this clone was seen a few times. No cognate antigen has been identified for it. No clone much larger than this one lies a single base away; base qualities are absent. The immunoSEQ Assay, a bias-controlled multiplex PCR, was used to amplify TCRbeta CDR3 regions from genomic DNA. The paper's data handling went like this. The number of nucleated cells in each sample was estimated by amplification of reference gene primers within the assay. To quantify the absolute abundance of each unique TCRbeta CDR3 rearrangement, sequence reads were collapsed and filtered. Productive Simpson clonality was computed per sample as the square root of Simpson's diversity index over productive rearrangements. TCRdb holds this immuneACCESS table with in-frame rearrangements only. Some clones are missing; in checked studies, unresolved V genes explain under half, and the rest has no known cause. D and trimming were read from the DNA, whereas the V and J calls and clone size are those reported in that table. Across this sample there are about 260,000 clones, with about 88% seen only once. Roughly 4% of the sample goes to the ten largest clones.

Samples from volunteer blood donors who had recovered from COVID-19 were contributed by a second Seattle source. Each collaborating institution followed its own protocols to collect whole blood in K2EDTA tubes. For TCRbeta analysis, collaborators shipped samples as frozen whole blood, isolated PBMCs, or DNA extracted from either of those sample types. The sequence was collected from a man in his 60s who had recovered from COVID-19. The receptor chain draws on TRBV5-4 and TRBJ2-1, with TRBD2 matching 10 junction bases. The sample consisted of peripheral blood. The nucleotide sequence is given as TGTGCCAGCAGCCCGGGCCAGCGGGGGGGGCGCGAGCAGTTCTTC. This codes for CASSPGQRGGREQFF.